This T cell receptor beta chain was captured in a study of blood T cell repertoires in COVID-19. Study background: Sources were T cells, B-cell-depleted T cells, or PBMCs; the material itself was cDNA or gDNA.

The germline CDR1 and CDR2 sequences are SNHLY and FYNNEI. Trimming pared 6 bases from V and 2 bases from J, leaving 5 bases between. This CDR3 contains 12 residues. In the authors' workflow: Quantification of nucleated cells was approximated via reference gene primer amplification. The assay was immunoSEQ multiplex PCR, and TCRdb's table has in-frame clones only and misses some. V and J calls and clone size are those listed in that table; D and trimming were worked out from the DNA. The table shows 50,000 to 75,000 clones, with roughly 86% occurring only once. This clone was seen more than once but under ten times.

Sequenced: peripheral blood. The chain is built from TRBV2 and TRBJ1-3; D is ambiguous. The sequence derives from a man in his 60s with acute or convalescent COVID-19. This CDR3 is CASRQTGNTIYF. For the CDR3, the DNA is TGTGCCAGCAGACAGACTGGAAACACCATATATTTT.